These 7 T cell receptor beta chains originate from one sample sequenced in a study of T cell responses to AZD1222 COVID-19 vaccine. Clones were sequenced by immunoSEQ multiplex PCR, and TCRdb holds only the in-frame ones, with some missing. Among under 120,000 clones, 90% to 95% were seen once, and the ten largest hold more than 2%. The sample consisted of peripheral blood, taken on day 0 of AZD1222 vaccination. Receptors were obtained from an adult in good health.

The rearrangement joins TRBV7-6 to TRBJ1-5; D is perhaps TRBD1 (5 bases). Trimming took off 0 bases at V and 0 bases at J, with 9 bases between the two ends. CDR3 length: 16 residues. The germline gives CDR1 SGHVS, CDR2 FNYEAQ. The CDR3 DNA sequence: TGTGCCAGCAGCTTAGCGGGGGATCTTAGCAATCAGCCCCAGCATTTT. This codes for CASSLAGDLSNQPQHF.

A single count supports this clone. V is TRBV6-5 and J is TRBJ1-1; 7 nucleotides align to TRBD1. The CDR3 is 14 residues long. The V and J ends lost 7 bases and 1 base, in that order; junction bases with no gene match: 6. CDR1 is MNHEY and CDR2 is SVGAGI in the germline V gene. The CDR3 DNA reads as TGTGCCAGCACAAGACAGGGAGCGAACACTGAAGCTTTCTTT. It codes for CASTRQGANTEAFF.

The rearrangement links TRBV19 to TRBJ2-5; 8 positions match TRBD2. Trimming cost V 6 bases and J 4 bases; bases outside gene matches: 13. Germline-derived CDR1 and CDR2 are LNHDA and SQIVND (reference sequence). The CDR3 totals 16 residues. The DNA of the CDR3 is TGTGCCAGTAGCCCAGGGGCAGCGGGAGAGAGAGAGACCCAGTACTTC. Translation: CASSPGAAGERETQYF.

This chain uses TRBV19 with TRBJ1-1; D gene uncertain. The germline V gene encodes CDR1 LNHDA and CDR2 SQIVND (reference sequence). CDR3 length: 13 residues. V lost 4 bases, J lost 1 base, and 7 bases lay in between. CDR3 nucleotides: TGTGCCAGTAGTACCCGAGAGAACACTGAAGCTTTCTTT. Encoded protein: CASSTRENTEAFF.

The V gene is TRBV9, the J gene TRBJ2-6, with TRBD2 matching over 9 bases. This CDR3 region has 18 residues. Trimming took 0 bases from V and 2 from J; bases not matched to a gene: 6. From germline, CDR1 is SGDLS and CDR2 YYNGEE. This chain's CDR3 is CASSVGGGGAAGANVLTF. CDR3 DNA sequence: TGTGCCAGCAGCGTAGGTGGCGGGGGGGCCGCTGGGGCCAACGTCCTGACTTTC.

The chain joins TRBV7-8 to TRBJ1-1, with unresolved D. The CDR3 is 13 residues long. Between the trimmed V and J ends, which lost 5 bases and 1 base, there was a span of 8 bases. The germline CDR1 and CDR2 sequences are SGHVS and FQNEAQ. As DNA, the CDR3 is TGTGCCAGCAGCCCCCCAGAGAACACTGAAGCTTTCTTT. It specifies CASSPPENTEAFF.

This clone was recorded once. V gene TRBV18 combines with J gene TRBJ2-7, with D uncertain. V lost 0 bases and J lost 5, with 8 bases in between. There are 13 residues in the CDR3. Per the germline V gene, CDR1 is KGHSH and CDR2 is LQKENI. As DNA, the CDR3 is TGTGCCAGCTCACCACCCTCCTTCGACGAGCAGTACTTC. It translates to CASSPPSFDEQYF.